These 21 T cell receptor beta chains were sequenced from one sample in a study. A single record per CDR3 protein comes from TCRdb applying MiXCR to the 5' RACE reads. The data hold tens of thousands of distinct CDR3 sequences, with under 20% observed a single time. Sequenced: naive CD4+ T cells sorted from a lymph node. Indicated subset: naive CD4+ T cells, CD4+CD45RA+CD25-. The origin of the receptors is a female donor with breast cancer.

This clonotype was observed a handful of times. This chain joins TRBV4-3 and TRBJ2-1, with D perhaps matching TRBD1 or TRBD2 (6 bases each). Trimming left V 4 bases short and J 7 bases short, with 8 bases between. In germline, CDR1 is LGHNA, CDR2 YSLEER. The CDR3 sequence is 12 residues long. CDR3 in amino acids: CASSLGGNEQFF. CDR3 bases: TGCGCCAGCAGCCTAGGGGGGAATGAGCAGTTCTTC.

The J gene is TRBJ2-2, the V gene TRBV19; D is perhaps TRBD1 (6 bases). Looked up from germline, CDR1 is LNHDA and CDR2 is SQIVND (reference sequence). Trimming took 2 bases from V and 4 from J, leaving 20 bases between them. The CDR3 extends over 18 amino acids. CDR3 region: CASSIPPFYGGPTGELFF. CDR3 sequence (DNA): TGTGCCAGTAGTATACCCCCCTTTTATGGGGGCCCCACCGGGGAGCTGTTTTTT.

There are a few counts of this clonotype. V gene TRBV18 combines with J gene TRBJ1-1; a possible D gene is TRBD1 (5 bases). V shed 6 bases and J shed 4 bases, with 12 bases lying between them. The CDR3 contains 13 residues. Germline CDR1 and CDR2: KGHSH and LQKENI. The CDR3 loop is CASSFGGSTEAFF. CDR3 bases: TGTGCCAGCTCTTTCGGGGGGTCCACTGAAGCTTTCTTT.

This clonotype was picked up a small number of times. V and J are TRBV20-1 and TRBJ2-1, with D perhaps matching TRBD2 (5 bases). Per germline, CDR1 DFQATT and CDR2 SNEGSKA (reference sequence). The CDR3 has 13 residues. Trimming removed 7 bases from V and 7 bases from J, with 17 bases in between. The CDR3, as DNA: TGCAGTGGTCTAAAGGGAGTCGTTAATGAGCAGTTCTTC. It specifies CSGLKGVVNEQFF.

Note on this clonotype: In this CDR3 the conserved last residue, phenylalanine or tryptophan, is missing, so a read error is likely. This chain's CDR3 is CASSWTDNEQFS. The CDR3 nucleotides are TGTGCCAGCAGCTGGACTGATAATGAGCAGTTCTCC. This chain connects TRBV7-2 to TRBJ2-1, with TRBD2 as a possible D gene (5 bases). The CDR3 covers 12 residues. Germline CDR1 and CDR2: SGHTA and FQGNSA. Trimming took off 4 bases at V and 7 bases at J, with 8 bases between the two ends.

This clonotype was detected many times. This chain links TRBV4-3 with TRBJ1-4, with D possibly TRBD1 on 5 matching bases. Germline assignment: CDR1 LGHNA and CDR2 YSLEER. This CDR3 is built from 14 residues. The V gene lost 1 base and the J gene lost 3 bases, with 6 bases spanning the gap. The CDR3 DNA sequence: TGCGCCAGCAGCCAAGGGGACCCTAATGAAAAACTGTTTTTT. Encoded protein: CASSQGDPNEKLFF.

The chain is built from TRBV6-1 and TRBJ2-2; 8 bases align to TRBD2. From germline, CDR1 is MNHNS and CDR2 SASEGT. The CDR3 sequence is 14 residues long. V lost 10 bases, J lost 3 bases, and 7 bases stayed unmatched. CDR3 region: CAIQREYDTGELFF. For the CDR3, the DNA is TGTGCCATTCAGCGGGAGTATGACACCGGGGAGCTGTTTTTT.

A remark on this clonotype: This sequence may be a read error, since a much larger clone differs from it by one base. The V call is TRBV15, the J call TRBJ1-5; D unclear. The length of the CDR3 is 13 residues. V gave up 0 bases and J gave up 7 bases, with 7 bases separating them. Per the germline V gene, CDR1 is LNHNV and CDR2 is YYDKDF (reference sequence). The CDR3 reads CATSREQNQPQHF. The CDR3 DNA reads as TGTGCCACCAGCAGAGAGCAGAACCAGCCCCAGCATTTT.

The J gene is TRBJ1-1, the V gene TRBV7-9; D perhaps matches TRBD1 (6 bases). The CDR3 spans 13 residues. V gave up 5 bases and J gave up 6 bases, with 13 bases separating them. CDR1 is SEHNR and CDR2 is FQNEAQ in the germline V gene (reference sequence). As DNA, the CDR3 is TGTGCCAGCAGCGGGAGAGGGGGTTCTGAAGCTTTCTTT. Its translation is CASSGRGGSEAFF.

This clonotype has just one count. The V call is TRBV18, the J call TRBJ1-1; no definite D call. Germline lookup yields CDR1 KGHSH and CDR2 LQKENI. The V end lost 5 bases, the J end lost 6 bases, and 13 bases lay between the germline ends. The CDR3 totals 13 residues. For the CDR3, the DNA is TGTGCCAGCTCAGACTCTTCTAGGCCTGAAGCTTTCTTT. Protein sequence: CASSDSSRPEAFF. Full variable domain (outside the CDR3, taken from reference TRBV18 and TRBJ1-1): NAGVMQNPRHLVRRRGQEARLRCSPMKGHSHVYWYRQLPEEGLKFMVYLQKENIIDESGMPKERFSAEFPKEGPSILRIQQVVRGDSAAYFCASSDSSRPEAFFGQGTRLTVV.

The chain uses TRBV2 and TRBJ2-3, with 14 bases matching TRBD2. There are 15 residues in the CDR3. CDR1 is SNHLY, CDR2 FYNNEI, per germline. After removal of 8 bases from V and 6 bases from J, the junction contained 7 bases not matched to a gene. This CDR3 is CASGGLAGVWDTQYF. CDR3 nucleotides: TGTGCCAGCGGGGGACTAGCGGGAGTGTGGGATACGCAGTATTTT.

This clonotype was recorded at least ten times. V is TRBV20-1 and J is TRBJ1-5; no clear D. CDR1 and CDR2 (germline): DFQATT, SNEGSKA (reference sequence). The CDR3 has 13 amino acids. Trimming shortened V by 3 bases and J by 2 bases, and 8 bases separated the two germline ends. This CDR3 is CSASFGGNQPQHF. The CDR3 DNA follows: TGCAGTGCTAGTTTCGGCGGCAATCAGCCCCAGCATTTT.

The CDR3 DNA is TGTGCCAGCAGCACCCGACAGCTCTCTGGAAACACCATATATTTT. Translated, it gives CASSTRQLSGNTIYF. The V call is TRBV7-2, the J call TRBJ1-3; tentative D call: TRBD1 (5 bases). Trimming shortened V by 5 bases and J by 0 bases, and 11 bases separated the two germline ends. Germline V gives CDR1 SGHTA, CDR2 FQGNSA. This CDR3 region has 15 residues.

The J gene is TRBJ1-2, the V gene TRBV7-2; D is unclear. V dropped 0 bases and J dropped 2 bases, with 10 bases sitting between them. Germline lookup yields CDR1 SGHTA and CDR2 FQGNSA. CDR3 size: 15 residues. The CDR3 protein is CASSLAADVNYGYTF. The CDR3 DNA reads as TGTGCCAGCAGCTTAGCGGCGGACGTAAACTATGGCTACACCTTC. The full variable domain, in which reference TRBV7-2 and TRBJ1-2 provide the parts outside the CDR3, is GAGVSQSPSNKVTEKGKDVELRCDPISGHTALYWYRQSLGQGLEFLIYFQGNSAPDKSGLPSDRFSAERTGGSVSTLTIQRTQQEDSAVYLCASSLAADVNYGYTFGSGTRLTVV.

V usage is TRBV7-9 and J usage is TRBJ1-6; possible D gene TRBD1, 6 bases. Trimming shortened V by 6 bases and J by 8 bases, and 11 bases separated the two germline ends. The CDR3 length is 13 residues. The germline V gene has CDR1 SEHNR and CDR2 FQNEAQ (reference sequence). CDR3 bases: TGTGCCAGCAGGCCAAACAGGGATTCACCCCTCCACTTT. Translated: CASRPNRDSPLHF.

This clonotype is medium-sized (0.01 to 0.1%) in the sample. The chain couples TRBV12-3 or TRBV12-4 to TRBJ1-1; D not certain. The CDR3 consists of 10 residues. Trimming removed 5 bases from V and 7 bases from J, with 5 bases in between. The CDR3 here is CASSGVEAFF. Written as DNA, the CDR3 is TGTGCCAGCAGTGGGGTTGAAGCTTTCTTT.

This clonotype was detected a few times. The chain carries TRBV5-5 and TRBJ2-5, with a weak D call TRBD1 (5 bases). Germline CDR1 is SGHKS and CDR2 is YYEKEE (reference sequence). The V and J ends lost 4 bases and 4 bases respectively, with 20 bases between them. This CDR3 region has 16 residues. CDR3 bases: TGTGCCAGCAGCAAGCTCGGACACGTCCCCGGAGAGACCCAGTACTTC. It specifies CASSKLGHVPGETQYF.

In this sample, this clonotype turned up many times. The chain has TRBV4-3 and TRBJ1-2, with 11 bases matching TRBD1. Germline V gene data show CDR1 as LGHNA and CDR2 as YSLEER. The CDR3 is made up of 15 amino acids. The junction had 8 bases not matched to a gene; V was cut back by 3 bases and J by 8 bases. The CDR3 region is CASSHVRGTGGGYTF. In nucleotides, the CDR3 is TGCGCCAGCAGCCATGTAAGAGGGACAGGGGGAGGCTACACCTTC.

The rearrangement uses TRBV6-2 or TRBV6-3 and TRBJ2-7, with 10 bases fitting TRBD2. Trimming cost V 5 bases and J 6 bases; bases outside gene matches: 10. Germline V gene data show CDR1 as MNHEY and CDR2 as SVGEGT. CDR3 size: 15 residues. CDR3 protein: CASSDGASGSGEQYF. The CDR3 bases are TGTGCCAGCAGTGATGGGGCTAGCGGGAGCGGCGAGCAGTACTTC.

This clonotype was found a few times. The J gene is TRBJ1-5, the V gene TRBV6-5; TRBD1 aligns across 7 bases. CDR1 and CDR2 (germline): MNHEY, SVGAGI. The CDR3 loop spans 15 amino acids. V shed 2 bases and J 4 bases; nucleotides not matched to a gene: 5. The DNA of the CDR3 is TGTGCCAGCAGTTACCGAGGGGGCGGAAATCAGCCCCAGCATTTT. It specifies CASSYRGGGNQPQHF.

This clonotype showed up just a few times. The gene calls are TRBV11-3 and TRBJ2-1; D is possibly TRBD1 (5 bases). CDR1 is SGHNT and CDR2 is YENEEA in the germline V gene. This CDR3 spans 11 amino acids. The V gene lost 5 bases and the J gene lost 10 bases, with 9 bases spanning the gap. CDR3 amino acids: CASSAGFEQFF. CDR3 sequence (DNA): TGTGCCAGCAGCGCAGGGTTCGAGCAGTTCTTC.